These T cell receptor beta chains were read from a single sample in a study of blood T cell repertoires in COVID-19. The protocol was immunoSEQ multiplex PCR, while the TCRdb copy is restricted to in-frame clones and leaves out a portion. The sample has approximately 240,000 clones; roughly 82% are singletons. What was sequenced was peripheral blood. The source is a woman of 80 years or more with active or convalescent COVID-19. Each CDR3 is given with its conserved first and last residue. Each record gives: V gene, clone size, J gene, D gene, CDR3 protein, CDR3 DNA. The D gene is left open where the match is weak. Size tells how often a clone was seen (once, few, many) or the class of an expanded clone, and some rows leave it out.

V gene: TRBV5-1
clone size: once
J gene: TRBJ1-6
D gene: .
CDR3 protein: CASSTRERSPLHF
CDR3 DNA: TGCGCCAGCAGCACGAGGGAAAGGTCACCCCTCCACTTT

V gene: TRBV5-1
clone size: once
J gene: TRBJ1-4
D gene: .
CDR3 protein: CASSLASTTNEKLFF
CDR3 DNA: TGCGCCAGCAGCTTGGCTAGTACAACTAATGAAAAACTGTTTTTT

V gene: TRBV29-1
clone size: once
J gene: TRBJ1-5
D gene: .
CDR3 protein: CSVGGQTNQPQHF
CDR3 DNA: TGCAGCGTGGGGGGGCAGACCAATCAGCCCCAGCATTTT

V gene: TRBV4-2
clone size: .
J gene: TRBJ2-7
D gene: .
CDR3 protein: CASSQVTDRGEQYF
CDR3 DNA: TGTGCCAGCAGCCAAGTCACCGATCGAGGGGAGCAGTACTTC

V gene: TRBV2
clone size: .
J gene: TRBJ1-5
D gene: TRBD1
CDR3 protein: CASSDRTGGNQPQHF
CDR3 DNA: TGTGCCAGCAGTGATAGGACAGGGGGCAATCAGCCCCAGCATTTT

V gene: TRBV11-2
clone size: .
J gene: TRBJ1-1
D gene: .
CDR3 protein: CASSRGRGYTEAFF
CDR3 DNA: TGTGCCAGCAGCCGCGGACGGGGATACACTGAAGCTTTCTTT

V gene: TRBV9
clone size: .
J gene: TRBJ1-4
D gene: .
CDR3 protein: CASSADSSTNEKLFF
CDR3 DNA: TGTGCCAGCAGCGCGGACAGTTCAACTAATGAAAAACTGTTTTTT

V gene: TRBV10-3
clone size: .
J gene: TRBJ2-5
D gene: TRBD2
CDR3 protein: CAISERLAGVGETQYF
CDR3 DNA: TGTGCCATCAGTGAGCGACTAGCGGGCGTAGGAGAGACCCAGTACTTC

V gene: TRBV5-6
clone size: .
J gene: TRBJ1-5
D gene: .
CDR3 protein: CASSLFEGRSNQPQHF
CDR3 DNA: TGTGCCAGCAGCTTGTTCGAGGGCCGCAGCAATCAGCCCCAGCATTTT

V gene: TRBV2
clone size: .
J gene: TRBJ2-3
D gene: TRBD1
CDR3 protein: CASSEAQAGQGAHTQYF
CDR3 DNA: TGTGCCAGCAGTGAAGCGCAAGCGGGACAGGGGGCACATACGCAGTATTTT

V gene: TRBV2
clone size: .
J gene: TRBJ1-2
D gene: TRBD1
CDR3 protein: CASRVATGGGYTF
CDR3 DNA: TGTGCCAGCAGAGTAGCGACAGGGGGCGGCTACACCTTC

V gene: TRBV28
clone size: .
J gene: TRBJ2-3
D gene: .
CDR3 protein: CASSLTGSGTDTQYF
CDR3 DNA: TGTGCCAGCAGTTTAACAGGGTCCGGCACAGATACGCAGTATTTT

V gene: TRBV5-4
clone size: few
J gene: TRBJ2-1
D gene: .
CDR3 protein: CASSSPLQGPYNEQFF
CDR3 DNA: TGTGCCAGCAGCTCGCCCCTGCAGGGGCCCTACAATGAGCAGTTCTTC

V gene: TRBV11-2
clone size: few
J gene: TRBJ1-1
D gene: .
CDR3 protein: CASRRAGGAEAFF
CDR3 DNA: TGTGCCAGCAGGAGGGCGGGCGGAGCTGAAGCTTTCTTT